These T cell receptor beta chains were read from a single sample in a study of graft-versus-host responses after intestinal transplantation. The method was immunoSEQ multiplex PCR; TCRdb's version includes in-frame clones alone and lacks a portion of them. The sample has just under 85,000 clones, 80% to 95% seen once; the top ten hold 7.6%. Their specific antigens are unknown. The starting material was unstimulated CD8+ T cells sorted from spleen or lymph node cells, obtained before transplant. All receptors derive from a human donor who was the organ donor for an intestinal transplant. The conserved cysteine and the conserved F or W are not part of the CDR3 here.

v_gene,j_gene,CDR3aa
TRBV5-4,TRBJ1-4,ASSFGPTNEKLF
TRBV5-5,TRBJ2-3,ASSFDWHSTDTQY
TRBV5-4,TRBJ1-1,ASSLGSTEAF
TRBV6-5,TRBJ2-7,ASTGDSYEQY
TRBV5-5,TRBJ2-5,ASSLSVRRETQY
TRBV5-1,TRBJ2-7,ASSSTGGWYEQY
TRBV19,TRBJ2-1,ASTNWAGGYNEQF
TRBV19,TRBJ1-3,ASSILGYSGNTIY
TRBV7-9,TRBJ2-7,ASSLLGGGENEQY
TRBV18,TRBJ2-7,ASSPPNPTQGWEQY
TRBV12-5,TRBJ2-2,ASGLVVSGGLHGELF
TRBV19,TRBJ2-1,ASSIDSDRGYNEQF
TRBV6-1,TRBJ2-7,ASSRMASGPYEQY
TRBV28,TRBJ2-7,ASSLDVSGGIEQY
TRBV27,TRBJ2-7,ASSTSGGQEQY
TRBV11-3,TRBJ2-1,ASSFSTRNEQF
TRBV6-1,TRBJ2-5,ASSEALRGTGGGETQY
TRBV7-8,TRBJ2-2,ASRTPAGELF
TRBV4-1,TRBJ2-7,ASSRQLGGEQY
TRBV7-6,TRBJ2-5,ASSLVAQQEGSRETQY
TRBV29-1,TRBJ1-1,SAQGWGYTEAF
TRBV27,TRBJ2-3,ASSWNLAALTDTQY
TRBV5-6,TRBJ1-1,ASSLVVWSPEAF
TRBV6-1,TRBJ1-2,ASRWDGSNYGYT
TRBV11-2,TRBJ2-7,ASSTQPRVSEQY